This is a list of T cell receptor beta chains from one sample in a study of blood T cell repertoires in COVID-19. Only in-frame clones appear in the TCRdb table, and some are missing; sequencing was by immunoSEQ multiplex PCR. The sample has about 140,000 clones, 87% seen once. Sequencing used PBMCs or T cells enriched from blood (not recorded which). The receptors were gathered from a man in his 60s who had recovered from COVID-19. Both conserved end residues are part of each CDR3. D genes are given only for firm matches. Only some rows state a clone size, as once, few, many or a class for expanded clones.

>TRBV5-5|-|TRBJ2-3|-
CASTRARTSGDTQYF
TGTGCCAGCACCCGCGCCCGAACGTCCGGAGATACGCAGTATTTT
>TRBV5-6|-|TRBJ2-3|-
CASSFDRLSRDTQYF
TGTGCCAGCAGTTTTGACAGATTGTCTAGAGATACGCAGTATTTT
>TRBV27|-|TRBJ2-1|-
CASSLWERRNEQFF
TGTGCCAGCAGTTTATGGGAGAGGAGGAATGAGCAGTTCTTC
>TRBV19|-|TRBJ1-5|once
CASSSSDSRNQPQHF
TGTGCCAGTAGTAGCTCAGACAGTCGCAATCAGCCCCAGCATTTT
>TRBV9|-|TRBJ1-2|-
CASSAFSRGVLNYGYTF
TGTGCCAGCAGCGCCTTTTCTCGGGGGGTTCTCAACTATGGCTACACCTTC
>TRBV5-1|-|TRBJ1-1|-
CASSLATRTEAFF
TGCGCCAGCAGCTTGGCCACTAGGACTGAAGCTTTCTTT
>TRBV2|TRBD1|TRBJ1-5|-
CASSGDRGRGAQHF
TGTGCCAGCAGTGGAGACAGGGGGCGCGGGGCCCAGCATTTT
>TRBV15|TRBD1|TRBJ1-4|-
CATSGLQGYTNEKLFF
TGTGCCACCAGCGGTCTACAGGGGTATACTAATGAAAAACTGTTTTTT
>TRBV28|-|TRBJ1-2|once
CASGIPSREGYGYTF
TGTGCCAGCGGGATCCCAAGTCGGGAAGGGTATGGCTACACCTTC
>TRBV7-2|-|TRBJ2-7|-
CASSLSRTSGEQYF
TGTGCCAGCAGCTTATCCAGGACTTCCGGGGAGCAGTACTTC
>TRBV11-2|-|TRBJ1-4|-
CASSLGSGHLFF
TGTGCCAGCAGCTTAGGCTCGGGACACCTGTTTTTT
>TRBV5-6|-|TRBJ1-2|-
CASSFGGNNYGYTF
TGTGCCAGCAGCTTTGGGGGCAATAACTATGGCTACACCTTC
>TRBV15|TRBD1|TRBJ1-4|-
CATSRRDRVGDEKLFF
TGTGCCACCAGCAGGAGGGACAGGGTGGGGGATGAAAAACTGTTTTTT
>TRBV4-1|-|TRBJ1-5|once
CASSQEGSDWGNQPQHF
TGCGCCAGCAGCCAAGAAGGGTCGGACTGGGGCAATCAGCCCCAGCATTTT
>TRBV27|TRBD2|TRBJ2-3|-
CASFPSGGRTDTQYF
TGTGCCAGCTTCCCCAGCGGGGGGAGGACAGATACGCAGTATTTT
>TRBV5-1|-|TRBJ2-3|-
CASSKRAQGYSTDTQYF
TGCGCCAGCAGCAAGAGGGCACAGGGATATAGCACAGATACGCAGTATTTT
>TRBV10-3|-|TRBJ1-5|-
CAISETDRDNQPQHF
TGTGCCATCAGCGAAACAGACAGAGACAATCAGCCCCAGCATTTT
>TRBV29-1|TRBD1|TRBJ2-2|-
CSGQGLSTGELFF
TGCAGCGGACAGGGCCTAAGCACCGGGGAGCTGTTTTTT
>TRBV30|-|TRBJ2-3|-
CAWNRLGGTDTQYF
TGTGCCTGGAACCGACTGGGAGGCACAGATACGCAGTATTTT
>TRBV5-1|-|TRBJ1-3|-
CASSLVGSGNTIYF
TGCGCCAGCAGCTTGGTCGGTTCTGGAAACACCATATATTTT
>TRBV10-1|TRBD2|TRBJ2-1|once
CASSERIGRNEQFF
TGCGCCAGCAGTGAGAGAATCGGGAGGAATGAGCAGTTCTTC
>TRBV15|-|TRBJ2-2|-
CATSSFTGELFF
TGTGCCACCAGCTCCTTCACCGGGGAGCTGTTTTTT
>TRBV18|-|TRBJ2-7|-
CASSPMVQGTPYEQYF
TGTGCCAGCTCACCAATGGTTCAGGGGACGCCCTACGAGCAGTACTTC
>TRBV6-5|-|TRBJ2-5|few
CASSNSVREYF
TGTGCCAGCAGTAATAGCGTCCGGGAGTACTTC
>TRBV28|-|TRBJ2-7|-
CASSSVHSYEQYF
TGTGCCAGCAGTAGTGTACATTCCTACGAGCAGTACTTC
>TRBV30|-|TRBJ1-5|-
CAWSLTRGRGGPQHF
TGTGCCTGGAGCCTTACCCGGGGCCGGGGGGGGCCCCAGCATTTT
>TRBV6-5|-|TRBJ1-5|once
CASSYTDNQPQHF
TGTGCCAGCAGTTACACAGACAATCAGCCCCAGCATTTT
>TRBV28|TRBD2|TRBJ2-3|-
CASSWAARGLAGDTQYF
TGTGCCAGCAGTTGGGCCGCACGGGGACTAGCGGGGGATACGCAGTATTTT
>TRBV5-4|TRBD1|TRBJ2-7|once
CASTRGGSAYEQYF
TGTGCCAGTACAAGAGGGGGCTCCGCCTACGAGCAGTACTTC
>TRBV5-1|-|TRBJ2-3|once
CASSFGGPDPDTQYF
TGCGCCAGCAGCTTCGGGGGTCCGGACCCAGATACGCAGTATTTT
>TRBV28|-|TRBJ1-3|-
CASSLPPGTGNTIYF
TGTGCCAGCAGTTTACCCCCGGGGACTGGAAACACCATATATTTT
>TRBV28|-|TRBJ2-1|-
CASARGAVPYNEQFF
TGTGCCAGCGCCCGGGGGGCCGTCCCCTACAATGAGCAGTTCTTC
>TRBV29-1|TRBD2|TRBJ2-3|-
CSVGAGAITDTQYF
TGCAGCGTTGGGGCGGGAGCTATCACAGATACGCAGTATTTT
>TRBV24-1|TRBD1|TRBJ2-7|-
CATSDFRGEQYF
TGTGCCACCAGTGACTTCAGGGGGGAGCAGTACTTC
>TRBV7-8|TRBD1|TRBJ1-4|-
CASSLGQGGEKLFF
TGTGCCAGCAGCTTGGGACAGGGGGGAGAAAAACTGTTTTTT
>TRBV2|-|TRBJ1-4|-
CASNNNEKLFF
TGTGCCAGCAATAATAATGAAAAACTGTTTTTT
>TRBV19|-|TRBJ2-1|-
CASSMLSQPAGVF
TGTGCCAGTAGTATGCTATCTCAACCGGCAGGGGTCTTC
>TRBV28|TRBD2|TRBJ2-5|few
CASWGGSLETQYF
TGTGCCAGTTGGGGGGGATCACTCGAGACCCAGTACTTC
>TRBV4-1|-|TRBJ1-3|-
CASSQVTASSGNTIYF
TGCGCCAGCAGCCAGGTCACAGCCTCCTCTGGAAACACCATATATTTT
>TRBV7-6|TRBD1|TRBJ2-7|-
CASSLAGGQGAHEQYF
TGTGCCAGCAGCTTAGCGGGGGGACAGGGGGCCCACGAGCAGTACTTC
>TRBV29-1|-|TRBJ1-1|-
CSPTRGTEAFF
TGCAGTCCAACCCGGGGCACTGAAGCTTTCTTT
>TRBV2|TRBD1|TRBJ2-1|-
CASGDRGRGEQFF
TGTGCCAGCGGGGACAGGGGTAGGGGTGAGCAGTTCTTC
>TRBV5-1|TRBD1|TRBJ2-1|-
CASSLRQGPYNEQFF
TGCGCCAGCAGCTTACGACAGGGTCCTTACAATGAGCAGTTCTTC
>TRBV6-5|-|TRBJ1-6|-
CASSYSVEWDNSPLHF
TGTGCCAGCAGTTACTCTGTGGAGTGGGATAATTCACCCCTCCACTTT
>TRBV7-8|TRBD2|TRBJ2-7|-
CASSVLAGGPYEQYF
TGTGCCAGCAGCGTCCTAGCGGGGGGTCCCTACGAGCAGTACTTC
>TRBV12-3/TRBV12-4|-|TRBJ1-6|-
CASSLGGITTLHF
TGTGCCAGCAGTTTGGGCGGGATCACCACCCTCCACTTT
>TRBV5-1|-|TRBJ1-6|once
CASSLVRDNYSPLHF
TGCGCCAGCAGCTTGGTCCGGGACAACTATTCACCCCTCCACTTT
>TRBV5-1|-|TRBJ1-1|-
CASSVLQGSGEAFF
TGCGCCAGCAGCGTACTACAGGGTTCCGGTGAAGCTTTCTTT
>TRBV7-9|TRBD1|TRBJ1-4|-
CASNYRGNEKLFF
TGTGCCAGCAACTACAGGGGGAATGAAAAACTGTTTTTT
>TRBV27|TRBD2|TRBJ2-3|-
CASSLQREWDTQYF
TGTGCCAGCAGTTTACAGCGGGAGTGGGATACGCAGTATTTT